A selection of T cell receptor beta chains follows, all from one sample in a study of chemoradiotherapy in HPV16-positive cancers. Sequencing was performed with immunoSEQ multiplex PCR; in TCRdb, only in-frame clones are kept and a portion is missing. The sample holds about 6,200 clones; approximately 80% are singletons and the top ten take 6.2%. Specimen: tumor tissue, collected from a patient who underwent chemoradiotherapy. The receptor source for this set is a human donor with HPV-associated anogenital cancer. Both conserved end residues are part of each CDR3. Fields, in order: clone size, J gene, D gene, V gene, CDR3 DNA, CDR3 protein. A D gene is named only where the DNA matches it firmly. Some rows have no size entry. The others give once, few or many, or a class for an expanded clone.

abundance: once; j_gene: TRBJ1-1; d_gene: -; v_gene: TRBV5-1; CDR3nt: TGCGCCAGCAGCTTGGGGACCGTTGGTAGAGGGACTGAAGCTTTCTTT; CDR3aa: CASSLGTVGRGTEAFF
abundance: -; j_gene: TRBJ1-1; d_gene: -; v_gene: TRBV19; CDR3nt: TGTGCCAGTACAATGGGGGGTGAAGCTTTCTTT; CDR3aa: CASTMGGEAFF
abundance: -; j_gene: TRBJ1-1; d_gene: TRBD1; v_gene: TRBV30; CDR3nt: TGTGCCTGGAGTCATGGCCTTGGACAGGGGGACGGTGAAGCTTTCTTT; CDR3aa: CAWSHGLGQGDGEAFF
abundance: -; j_gene: TRBJ2-2; d_gene: -; v_gene: TRBV7-9; CDR3nt: TGTGCCAGCAGCTCGACACCTAAGAACACCGGGGAGCTGTTTTTT; CDR3aa: CASSSTPKNTGELFF
abundance: -; j_gene: TRBJ1-5; d_gene: -; v_gene: TRBV30; CDR3nt: TGTGCCTGGAGTGCCCCGGGACTCCAGGGCAATCAGCCCCAGCATTTT; CDR3aa: CAWSAPGLQGNQPQHF
abundance: few; j_gene: TRBJ1-1; d_gene: -; v_gene: TRBV14; CDR3nt: TGTGCCAGCAGCCAACCAGGGTTGGCCATGAACACTGAAGCTTTCTTT; CDR3aa: CASSQPGLAMNTEAFF
abundance: -; j_gene: TRBJ2-3; d_gene: TRBD1; v_gene: TRBV15; CDR3nt: TGTGCCACCAGCAGATTAGGACAGGACGGCACAGATACGCAGTATTTT; CDR3aa: CATSRLGQDGTDTQYF
abundance: -; j_gene: TRBJ1-1; d_gene: -; v_gene: TRBV4-1; CDR3nt: TGCGCCAGCAGCCAAGAGCCGGGAGTTATAGCTGAAGCTTTCTTT; CDR3aa: CASSQEPGVIAEAFF
abundance: -; j_gene: TRBJ1-2; d_gene: -; v_gene: TRBV10-3; CDR3nt: TGTGCCATCAGTGAGCAGGGGCAAGACTATGGCTACACCTTC; CDR3aa: CAISEQGQDYGYTF
abundance: few; j_gene: TRBJ1-2; d_gene: -; v_gene: TRBV6-1; CDR3nt: TGTGCCAGCAGTGATGGGGGTGGCTATGGCTACACCTTC; CDR3aa: CASSDGGGYGYTF
abundance: -; j_gene: TRBJ1-5; d_gene: TRBD1; v_gene: TRBV11-2; CDR3nt: TGTGCCAGCAGCTTAGAAGGGGGCGCAGGGCGCAATCAGCCCCAGCATTTT; CDR3aa: CASSLEGGAGRNQPQHF
abundance: -; j_gene: TRBJ1-5; d_gene: TRBD1; v_gene: TRBV23-1; CDR3nt: TGCGCCAGCAGTCTCCCGTGGGACAGGGGAGGGAGCAATCAGCCCCAGCATTTT; CDR3aa: CASSLPWDRGGSNQPQHF
abundance: -; j_gene: TRBJ1-1; d_gene: -; v_gene: TRBV6-1; CDR3nt: TGTGCCAGCGCTGGATCTTTGAACACTGAAGCTTTCTTT; CDR3aa: CASAGSLNTEAFF
abundance: once; j_gene: TRBJ2-1; d_gene: TRBD1; v_gene: TRBV5-1; CDR3nt: TGCGCCAGCAGCCGTAGACAGGGGGCGCTGGATGAGCAGTTCTTC; CDR3aa: CASSRRQGALDEQFF
abundance: -; j_gene: TRBJ2-1; d_gene: TRBD2; v_gene: TRBV6-1; CDR3nt: TGTGCCAGCAGTGAAACTAGCGGGGGGAGAGAGGAGCAGTTCTTC; CDR3aa: CASSETSGGREEQFF
abundance: -; j_gene: TRBJ2-7; d_gene: TRBD1; v_gene: TRBV27; CDR3nt: TGTGCCAGCAGCCCCGGGACAGCTCCCTACGAGCAGTACTTC; CDR3aa: CASSPGTAPYEQYF
abundance: -; j_gene: TRBJ1-2; d_gene: -; v_gene: TRBV30; CDR3nt: TGTGCCGAACGGGAAGCGAACTATGGCTACACCTTC; CDR3aa: CAEREANYGYTF
abundance: -; j_gene: TRBJ1-2; d_gene: TRBD1; v_gene: TRBV28; CDR3nt: TGTGCCAGCAGTTCCTGGGGACAGGGGGTTAGAGGCTACACCTTC; CDR3aa: CASSSWGQGVRGYTF
abundance: -; j_gene: TRBJ1-5; d_gene: -; v_gene: TRBV6-1; CDR3nt: TGTGCCAGCAGTGAGCTCCTCAATCAGCCCCAGCATTTT; CDR3aa: CASSELLNQPQHF
abundance: -; j_gene: TRBJ2-1; d_gene: -; v_gene: TRBV7-2; CDR3nt: TGTGCCAGCAGCTTAGTCGTGGTGGTTACTGAGCAGTTCTTC; CDR3aa: CASSLVVVVTEQFF
abundance: once; j_gene: TRBJ2-5; d_gene: -; v_gene: TRBV11-3; CDR3nt: TGTGCCAGCACGCTTCAAGGGGGGTACGAGACCCAGTACTTC; CDR3aa: CASTLQGGYETQYF
abundance: -; j_gene: TRBJ2-7; d_gene: TRBD1; v_gene: TRBV29-1; CDR3nt: TGCAGCGTTATCACCGGGACAGGGGCCTACGAGCAGTACTTC; CDR3aa: CSVITGTGAYEQYF
abundance: -; j_gene: TRBJ2-5; d_gene: TRBD2; v_gene: TRBV4-2; CDR3nt: TGTGCCAGCAGCCAAGATGGAGCGGGGGGGCAAGAGACCCAGTACTTC; CDR3aa: CASSQDGAGGQETQYF
abundance: -; j_gene: TRBJ1-4; d_gene: TRBD1; v_gene: TRBV5-1; CDR3nt: TGCGCCAGCAGCACAGGACAGGGTGGGGAAAAACTGTTTTTT; CDR3aa: CASSTGQGGEKLFF
abundance: -; j_gene: TRBJ2-1; d_gene: TRBD2; v_gene: TRBV19; CDR3nt: TGTGCCAGTAGTACTGGGACTAACGCATACGGTGAGCAGTTCTTC; CDR3aa: CASSTGTNAYGEQFF
abundance: -; j_gene: TRBJ1-2; d_gene: TRBD1; v_gene: TRBV7-2; CDR3nt: TGTGCCAGCAGCATGGGACAGTACTATGGCTACACCTTC; CDR3aa: CASSMGQYYGYTF
abundance: once; j_gene: TRBJ1-5; d_gene: -; v_gene: TRBV27; CDR3nt: TGTGCCAGCAGTTCTGGACGGAGTGATAGCAATCAGCCCCAGCATTTT; CDR3aa: CASSSGRSDSNQPQHF
abundance: few; j_gene: TRBJ1-5; d_gene: -; v_gene: TRBV19; CDR3nt: TGTGCCAGTAGGGGGAGTTCAGGCAATCAGCCCCAGCATTTT; CDR3aa: CASRGSSGNQPQHF
abundance: -; j_gene: TRBJ2-3; d_gene: TRBD2; v_gene: TRBV2; CDR3nt: TGTGCCAGCAGACGAGGCGGGGGGCAGGCGAATACGCAGTATTTT; CDR3aa: CASRRGGGQANTQYF
abundance: large; j_gene: TRBJ1-1; d_gene: TRBD1; v_gene: TRBV5-4; CDR3nt: TGTGCCAGCAGCTTGTCGCAGGGGGCGTACACTGAAGCTTTCTTT; CDR3aa: CASSLSQGAYTEAFF
abundance: -; j_gene: TRBJ2-5; d_gene: TRBD1; v_gene: TRBV28; CDR3nt: TGTGCCAGCAGCCACTCTTCGGGACAGGGGGAGACCCAGTACTTC; CDR3aa: CASSHSSGQGETQYF
abundance: -; j_gene: TRBJ2-2; d_gene: -; v_gene: TRBV14; CDR3nt: TGTGCCAGCACTGTATCTACGAACACCGGGGAGCTGTTTTTT; CDR3aa: CASTVSTNTGELFF
abundance: -; j_gene: TRBJ1-2; d_gene: TRBD1; v_gene: TRBV30; CDR3nt: TGTGCCTGGACTACACAGGGGCTCTATGGCTACACCTTC; CDR3aa: CAWTTQGLYGYTF
abundance: once; j_gene: TRBJ2-5; d_gene: -; v_gene: TRBV29-1; CDR3nt: TGCAGCGTTGAACGCGCGGATGAGTACCAAGAGACCCAGTACTTC; CDR3aa: CSVERADEYQETQYF
abundance: -; j_gene: TRBJ1-5; d_gene: TRBD1; v_gene: TRBV27; CDR3nt: TGTGCCACCGGAGAGGTCCAAGGGGGCGGTCAGCCCCAGCATTTT; CDR3aa: CATGEVQGGGQPQHF
abundance: -; j_gene: TRBJ2-1; d_gene: TRBD1; v_gene: TRBV6-5; CDR3nt: TGTGCCAGCAGCCGCGGGCTTTTGGGACAGGGAGAGCAGTTCTTC; CDR3aa: CASSRGLLGQGEQFF
abundance: -; j_gene: TRBJ2-1; d_gene: TRBD1; v_gene: TRBV5-4; CDR3nt: TGTGCCAGCAGGACCGGGACAGAAAACTACAATGAGCAGTTCTTC; CDR3aa: CASRTGTENYNEQFF
abundance: -; j_gene: TRBJ2-5; d_gene: -; v_gene: TRBV5-6; CDR3nt: TGTGCCAGCAGCTTGCAGGGAAGCCAAGAGACCCAGTACTTC; CDR3aa: CASSLQGSQETQYF
abundance: -; j_gene: TRBJ2-6; d_gene: -; v_gene: TRBV30; CDR3nt: TGTGCATATGGTGGGGGGTCCCCCGGCTCTGGGGCCAACGTCCTGACTTTC; CDR3aa: CAYGGGSPGSGANVLTF
abundance: -; j_gene: TRBJ1-1; d_gene: -; v_gene: TRBV5-4; CDR3nt: TGTGCCAGCAGCTTCAGGGAGGGTGAAGCTTTCTTT; CDR3aa: CASSFREGEAFF
abundance: -; j_gene: TRBJ1-5; d_gene: TRBD1; v_gene: TRBV27; CDR3nt: TGTGCCAGCAGTTCATTAACAGGGGAAGGTAGCAATCAGCCCCAGCATTTT; CDR3aa: CASSSLTGEGSNQPQHF
abundance: -; j_gene: TRBJ1-1; d_gene: -; v_gene: TRBV6-5; CDR3nt: TGTGCCAGCACCCGAGGGCTCGCGAACACTGAAGCTTTCTTT; CDR3aa: CASTRGLANTEAFF
abundance: few; j_gene: TRBJ2-3; d_gene: -; v_gene: TRBV21-1; CDR3nt: TGTGCCAGCAGCAAGGGGACTAGCGGGAGATCCGTTAGCAGCACAGATACGCAGTATTTT; CDR3aa: CASSKGTSGRSVSSTDTQYF
abundance: -; j_gene: TRBJ1-6; d_gene: TRBD1; v_gene: TRBV6-5; CDR3nt: TGTGCCAGCAGGAACAGGGGAGAGAATTCACCCCTCCACTTT; CDR3aa: CASRNRGENSPLHF
abundance: -; j_gene: TRBJ2-5; d_gene: TRBD1; v_gene: TRBV6-6; CDR3nt: TGTGCCAGCAGCCCTCGCCGACAGGGAAAAGAGACCCAGTACTTC; CDR3aa: CASSPRRQGKETQYF
abundance: -; j_gene: TRBJ1-1; d_gene: -; v_gene: TRBV6-6; CDR3nt: TGTGCCAGCAGTTACAGGGGGGATGGCACTGAAGCTTTCTTT; CDR3aa: CASSYRGDGTEAFF
abundance: -; j_gene: TRBJ2-5; d_gene: -; v_gene: TRBV7-2; CDR3nt: TGTGCCAGCAGCTTGGCTGGGTGGGGGCCATCCGAGACCCAGTACTTC; CDR3aa: CASSLAGWGPSETQYF
abundance: few; j_gene: TRBJ2-1; d_gene: TRBD1; v_gene: TRBV11-3; CDR3nt: TGTGCCAGCGGGGTGGGACAGGGGGCCGATGAGCAGTTCTTC; CDR3aa: CASGVGQGADEQFF
abundance: -; j_gene: TRBJ2-7; d_gene: TRBD1; v_gene: TRBV30; CDR3nt: TGTGCCTGGAATACTGGGACAGACACTCCCTACGAGCAGTACTTC; CDR3aa: CAWNTGTDTPYEQYF